This T cell receptor beta chain derives from a study of T cells in localized non-small cell lung cancer. Broader study findings: Heterogeneity remains possible, as sequencing covered one tumor region only. There was an association of higher blood T cell density with longer overall survival.

The V gene's germline CDR1 is SGHRS and CDR2 YFSETQ. The CDR3 has 15 residues. Trimming removed 5 bases from V and 0 bases from J, with 12 bases in between. As regards this clone: The antigen remains unidentified.

Assay used: immunoSEQ multiplex PCR; TCRdb lists only in-frame clones, some missing. Among about 830 clones, roughly 24% were seen once, and the ten largest hold around 30%. This chain connects TRBV5-1 to TRBJ1-3; no reliable D call. This receptor was obtained from an older female donor with stage I lung adenocarcinoma. The specimen comprised lung tumor tissue, sampled before any cancer treatment. DNA of the CDR3: TGCGCCAGCAGTCGTCCAGAGAGCTCTGGAAACACCATATATTTT. Residues: CASSRPESSGNTIYF.